These T cell receptor beta chains were read from a single sample in a study of T cells in tuberculosis. Method: immunoSEQ multiplex PCR; TCRdb's copy keeps in-frame clones and lacks some. The sample consists of 88,000 or so clones, around 90% of them appearing once. The sequenced material came from CD1b-GMM tetramer-negative cells sorted from PBMCs. These receptors originate from an adult woman with latent tuberculosis. The CDR3 runs from the conserved cysteine through the conserved F or W. The D gene is left open where the match is weak. Not all rows give a size; the values are once, few, many and, for expanded clones, a class.

D gene | clone size | J gene | V gene | CDR3 DNA | CDR3 protein
NA | NA | TRBJ1-2 | TRBV2 | TGTGCCAGCATTGAGCAGGGGCCCTCCTATGGCTACACCTTC | CASIEQGPSYGYTF
TRBD1 | NA | TRBJ1-5 | TRBV5-1 | TGCGCCAGCAGCGACAGGGGTGGCAATCAGCCCCAGCATTTT | CASSDRGGNQPQHF
NA | NA | TRBJ2-5 | TRBV29-1 | TGCAGCGTTAAAAATCTGGAGACCCAGTACTTC | CSVKNLETQYF
TRBD2 | NA | TRBJ2-1 | TRBV10-3 | TGTGCCATCAGTGAGTCGAGGACTAGCGGGATGGATAAGCAGTTCTTC | CAISESRTSGMDKQFF
NA | NA | TRBJ2-3 | TRBV4-3 | TGCGCCAGCAGCCCTTTTGGCGGCGGCAGGGGGACTCTGAACACAGATACGCAGTATTTT | CASSPFGGGRGTLNTDTQYF
NA | NA | TRBJ2-1 | TRBV4-2 | TGTGCCAGCAGCCTACTAGTTGTCACCTACAATGAGCAGTTCTTC | CASSLLVVTYNEQFF
TRBD2 | NA | TRBJ2-1 | TRBV7-3 | TGTGCCAGCAGCCCAGCGGGGGCCTACAATGAGCAGTTCTTC | CASSPAGAYNEQFF
NA | NA | TRBJ2-5 | TRBV10-2 | TGCGCCAGCTACTCAGGGATTTCGTACTTC | CASYSGISYF
NA | NA | TRBJ2-7 | TRBV5-1 | TGCGCCAGCAGCTTCAGTAGTGGAGGGTTTTCCTACGAGCAGTACTTC | CASSFSSGGFSYEQYF
TRBD1 | NA | TRBJ1-5 | TRBV7-2 | TGTGCCAGCAGCAAACGGACAGGGAGTAATCAGCCCCAGCATTTT | CASSKRTGSNQPQHF
TRBD2 | NA | TRBJ2-2 | TRBV6-4 | TGTGCCAGCAGGGCGACTAGCGGGGGGGCGAACACCGGGGAGCTGTTTTTT | CASRATSGGANTGELFF
NA | NA | TRBJ2-7 | TRBV11-2 | TGTGCCAGCAGCTTAGATTATACAGGGAACTACGAGCAGTACTTC | CASSLDYTGNYEQYF
NA | once | TRBJ2-5 | TRBV7-9 | TGTGCCAGCAGCTCATTACCGACTAGAGAGACCCAGTACTTC | CASSSLPTRETQYF
TRBD1 | NA | TRBJ1-1 | TRBV5-1 | TGCGCCAGCAGCGGACAGGGGGGGTTCACTGAAGCTTTCTTT | CASSGQGGFTEAFF
NA | NA | TRBJ2-1 | TRBV5-1 | TGCGCCAGCAGCTTGGCCGGGGGTGAGCAGTTCTTC | CASSLAGGEQFF